Listed here are 5 T cell receptor beta chains from one sample, sequenced in a study of T-cell memory formation after mild COVID-19. TCRdb itself ran the 5' RACE reads through MiXCR, one entry per CDR3 protein. The table lists around 34,000 distinct CDR3 sequences, approximately 7.7% of them singletons. The material sequenced was PBMCs or a T cell subset sorted from them (not recorded which). Receptor source: a man aged 18 to 29 who had mild COVID-19 (a few samples of this study predate the infection). Cell type and time point are not known.

This clonotype was counted a few times. V gene TRBV3-1 combines with J gene TRBJ2-3; D is perhaps TRBD1 or TRBD2 (5 bases each). Germline lookup yields CDR1 LGHDT and CDR2 YNNKEL (reference sequence). The CDR3 contains 20 residues. Deletions cut 2 bases from V and 0 bases from J, with 24 bases between. The CDR3 reads CASSQFGFEGRVESTDTQYF. The CDR3, as DNA: TGTGCCAGCAGCCAATTCGGATTTGAGGGACGGGTCGAAAGCACAGATACGCAGTATTTT.

This clonotype was counted at least ten times. CDR3 amino acids: CSALAGGGETQYF. CDR3 in DNA: TGCAGTGCTTTAGCGGGGGGTGGAGAGACCCAGTACTTC. The chain carries TRBV20-1 and TRBJ2-5, with 10 positions matching TRBD2. Looked up from germline, CDR1 is DFQATT and CDR2 is SNEGSKA (reference sequence). V trimming: 5 bases; J trimming: 4 bases; junction bases outside the gene matches: 4. This CDR3 region has 13 residues.

There are many counts of this clonotype. V and J are TRBV25-1 and TRBJ2-2; possibly TRBD2 for D (5 bases). This CDR3 has 15 amino acids. Germline V gene data show CDR1 as MGHDK and CDR2 as SYGVNS. Trimming took off 3 bases at V and 5 bases at J, with 13 bases between the two ends. The DNA of the CDR3 is TGTGCCAGCAGTGATGGAGTAGGAGGTACCGGGGAGCTGTTTTTT. Its translation: CASSDGVGGTGELFF.

There are many counts of this clonotype. The chain couples TRBV7-9 to TRBJ2-1, with a tentative D call TRBD1 (6 bases). Germline assignment: CDR1 SEHNR and CDR2 FQNEAQ (reference sequence). The CDR3 is 13 amino acids. Trimming pared 7 bases from V and 4 bases from J, leaving 11 bases between. The CDR3 nucleotides read TGTGCCAGCATCTTGGACAGTTACAATGAGCAGTTCTTC. Protein product: CASILDSYNEQFF.

The table lists this clonotype with many counts. The chain carries TRBV5-6 and TRBJ2-7; TRBD1 is a possible D gene (6 bases). Germline values: CDR1 SGHDT, CDR2 YYEEEE. This CDR3 contains 16 residues. V lost 2 bases and J lost 1, with 16 bases in between. CDR3 amino acids: CASSLGQGTGSYEQYF. CDR3 nucleotides: TGTGCCAGCAGCTTAGGGCAGGGGACGGGGTCCTACGAGCAGTACTTC.